Below are 9 T cell receptor beta chains sequenced from a single sample in a study of long-term antiretroviral therapy in people with HIV. The assay, immunoSEQ v3.0, was run at survey level. The protocol was immunoSEQ multiplex PCR, while the TCRdb copy is restricted to in-frame clones and leaves out a portion. The sample contains 30,000 to 40,000 clones, under 85% of which appear only once. The sequencing used unsorted PBMCs, collected 1 year after starting antiretroviral therapy. Every receptor here comes from a man aged 18 to 30 with HIV.

This sequence joins TRBV5-1 and TRBJ2-1; 9 bases are a match to TRBD2. The germline gives CDR1 SGHRS, CDR2 YFSETQ. The CDR3 covers 14 residues. Trimming cost V 7 bases and J 5 bases; bases outside gene matches: 7. CDR3 DNA sequence: TGCGCCAGCTGGCAGTTAGCGGGGGACAATGAGCAGTTCTTC. Encoded protein: CASWQLAGDNEQFF. Filled out from reference TRBV5-1 and TRBJ2-1, the complete variable domain reads KAGVTQTPRYLIKTRGQQVTLSCSPISGHRSVSWYQQTPGQGLQFLFEYFSETQRNKGNFPGRFSGRQFSNSRSEMNVSTLELGDSALYLCASWQLAGDNEQFFGPGTRLTVL.

The chain employs TRBV15 and TRBJ1-5, with 7 bases that match TRBD1. Germline-derived CDR1 and CDR2 are LNHNV and YYDKDF (reference sequence). The CDR3 sequence is 15 residues long. V trimming: 3 bases; J trimming: 7 bases; junction bases outside the gene matches: 9. The CDR3 here is CATSREQGFGQPQHF. DNA for the CDR3: TGTGCCACCAGCAGGGAACAGGGGTTCGGGCAGCCCCAGCATTTT.

The V call is TRBV19, the J call TRBJ1-2; 10 nucleotides match TRBD1. CDR1 and CDR2 from the germline V gene are LNHDA and SQIVND (reference sequence). Trimming took 6 bases from V and 7 from J; bases not matched to a gene: 5. CDR3 length: 13 residues. DNA for the CDR3: TGTGCCAGTAGCTTAGGGACAGGGGTTGGCTACACCTTC. Translated: CASSLGTGVGYTF.

This chain joins TRBV19 and TRBJ1-1; TRBD1 agrees at 7 bases. V was clipped by 6 bases and J by 4 bases; unmatched bases: 11. CDR1 and CDR2 (germline): LNHDA, SQIVND (reference sequence). The CDR3 is made up of 15 amino acids. CDR3 DNA sequence: TGTGCCAGTAGATGGGGAGGGGGCGTAAGCACTGAAGCTTTCTTT. This sequence encodes CASRWGGGVSTEAFF.

The chain links TRBV19 to TRBJ2-7, with D maybe TRBD1 (6 bases). The V and J ends lost 1 base and 1 base respectively, with 8 bases between them. Looked up from germline, CDR1 is LNHDA and CDR2 is SQIVND (reference sequence). This CDR3 is 14 amino acids long. The CDR3 loop reads CASSIGGQSYEQYF. CDR3 nucleotide sequence: TGTGCCAGTAGTATAGGCGGACAGTCCTACGAGCAGTACTTC.

J is TRBJ2-3 and V is TRBV27, with D unclear. Germline CDR1 and CDR2: MNHEY and SMNVEV (reference sequence). Trimming pared 4 bases from V and 1 base from J, leaving 3 bases between. The CDR3 is made up of 12 amino acids. DNA of the CDR3: TGTGCCAGCAGTTGGGGCACAGATACGCAGTATTTT. Its translation is CASSWGTDTQYF.

The rearrangement links TRBV7-9 to TRBJ2-1, with 10 bases identical to TRBD2. This CDR3 has 15 amino acids. Germline V gene lookup returns CDR1 SEHNR and CDR2 FQNEAQ (reference sequence). After removal of 5 bases from V and 6 bases from J, the junction contained 7 bases not matched to a gene. In nucleotides, the CDR3 is TGTGCCAGCAGCGACCCTAGCGGGAGATTCAATGAGCAGTTCTTC. Its protein product is CASSDPSGRFNEQFF. The full variable domain, rest sourced from reference TRBV7-9 and TRBJ2-1, is DTGVSQNPRHKITKRGQNVTFRCDPISEHNRLYWYRQTLGQGPEFLTYFQNEAQLEKSRLLSDRFSAERPKGSFSTLEIQRTEQGDSAMYLCASSDPSGRFNEQFFGPGTRLTVL.

J is TRBJ2-1 and V is TRBV7-2, with TRBD2 matching 13 bases. The germline gives CDR1 SGHTA, CDR2 FQGNSA. This CDR3 spans 16 amino acids. V gave up 5 bases and J gave up 2 bases; unmatched junction bases: 3. The CDR3 nucleotides are TGTGCCAGCAGCGTTACTAGCGGGAGGGCCTACAATGAGCAGTTCTTC. This sequence encodes CASSVTSGRAYNEQFF.

In its sample, this clone was seen once. The chain combines TRBV5-5 with TRBJ2-5; D is ambiguous. This CDR3 contains 13 residues. Germline V gene data show CDR1 as SGHKS and CDR2 as YYEKEE (reference sequence). Trimming pared 1 base from V and 4 bases from J, leaving 8 bases between. CDR3 nucleotide sequence: TGTGCCAGCAGCTTGTATCGAGCAGAGACCCAGTACTTC. Translation gives CASSLYRAETQYF.